This TCR beta chain was captured by sequencing in a study of Ad26.COV2.S vaccination and SARS-CoV-2 variants. Assay: immunoSEQ multiplex PCR; the TCRdb copy retains only in-frame clones and omits some. The sample gives around 350,000 clones, roughly nine tenths of which show up once; 3.9% is in the top ten. This CDR3 has 15 residues. Germline lookup yields CDR1 SGHTA and CDR2 FQGTGA. The V gene end was trimmed by 5 bases and the J gene end by 1 base; junction bases not matched to a gene: 6. Sample: peripheral blood, taken after recovery from COVID-19. The receptor was isolated from a human donor who had recovered from COVID-19. The chain recombines TRBV7-3 with TRBJ2-3; 7 nucleotides agree with TRBD1. This CDR3 reads CASSAFTGGTDTQYF. In DNA, the CDR3 is TGTGCCAGCAGCGCGTTTACAGGGGGCACAGATACGCAGTATTTT.